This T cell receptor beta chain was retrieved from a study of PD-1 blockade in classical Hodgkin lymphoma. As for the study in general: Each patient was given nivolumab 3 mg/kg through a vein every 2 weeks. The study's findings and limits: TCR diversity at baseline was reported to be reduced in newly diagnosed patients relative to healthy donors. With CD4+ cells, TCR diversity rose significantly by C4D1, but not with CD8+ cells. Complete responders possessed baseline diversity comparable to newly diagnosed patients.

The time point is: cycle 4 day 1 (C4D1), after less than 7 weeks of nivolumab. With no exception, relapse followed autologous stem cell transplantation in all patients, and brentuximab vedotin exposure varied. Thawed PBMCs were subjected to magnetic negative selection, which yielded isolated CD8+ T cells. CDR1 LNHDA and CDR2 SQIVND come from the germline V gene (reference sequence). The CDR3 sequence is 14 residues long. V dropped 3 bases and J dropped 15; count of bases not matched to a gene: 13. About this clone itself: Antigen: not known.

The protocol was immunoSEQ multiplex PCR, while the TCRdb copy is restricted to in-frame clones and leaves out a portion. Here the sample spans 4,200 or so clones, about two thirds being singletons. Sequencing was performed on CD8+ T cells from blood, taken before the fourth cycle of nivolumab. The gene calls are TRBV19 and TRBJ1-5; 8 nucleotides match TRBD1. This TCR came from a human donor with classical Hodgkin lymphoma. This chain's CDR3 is CASSINYRGSIGHF. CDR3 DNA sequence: TGTGCCAGTAGTATTAATTACAGGGGGTCCATAGGGCATTTT.